One and the same sample provided the 9 T cell receptor beta chains below, sequenced in a study of T-cell memory formation after mild COVID-19. Each CDR3 protein is one row after TCRdb ran MiXCR on the 5' RACE reads. The sample shows roughly 410,000 distinct CDR3 sequences, roughly 24% of them seen only once. The sequenced material came from PBMCs or a T cell subset sorted from them (not recorded which). These receptors all come from an adult woman who had mild COVID-19 (a few samples of this study predate the infection). Cell type and time point are not known.

The chain links TRBV6-6 to TRBJ2-4; 9 bases are a match to TRBD1. The CDR3 totals 20 residues. After removal of 0 bases from V and 2 bases from J, the junction contained 14 bases not matched to a gene. Germline CDR1 reads MNHNY; CDR2 reads SVGAGI (reference sequence). In DNA, the CDR3 is TGTGCCAGCAGTTACTCCTCGGGACAGGGAGGAGGACTGTCCAAAAACATTCAGTACTTC. This translates into CASSYSSGQGGGLSKNIQYF.

This clonotype occurred a few times. CDR3 loop: CASSEVGSTDTQYF. The CDR3 nucleotides are TGTGCCAGCAGTGAGGTTGGCAGCACAGATACGCAGTATTTT. The chain employs TRBV2 and TRBJ2-3; D unclear. Germline values: CDR1 SNHLY, CDR2 FYNNEI. Trimming took 3 bases from V and 0 from J, leaving 7 bases between them. The CDR3 is 14 amino acids.

The V and J genes are TRBV7-9 and TRBJ1-3; D gene ambiguous. Germline CDR1 and CDR2: SEHNR and FQNEAQ (reference sequence). This CDR3 has 14 amino acids. Trimming took 5 bases from V and 1 from J, leaving 9 bases between them. The CDR3 loop reads CASSLPSSGNTIYF. In nucleotides, the CDR3 is TGTGCCAGCAGCCTGCCCTCTTCTGGAAACACCATATATTTT. The whole variable domain, filled in from reference TRBV7-9 and TRBJ1-3, reads DTGVSQNPRHKITKRGQNVTFRCDPISEHNRLYWYRQTLGQGPEFLTYFQNEAQLEKSRLLSDRFSAERPKGSFSTLEIQRTEQGDSAMYLCASSLPSSGNTIYFGEGSWLTVV.

Only a few counts were recorded for this clonotype. The chain recombines TRBV5-1 with TRBJ2-1; unclear D gene. The CDR3 loop spans 19 amino acids. Trimming took off 2 bases at V and 4 bases at J, with 25 bases between the two ends. Germline CDR1 SGHRS, CDR2 YFSETQ. The CDR3 loop reads CASSLPPRPHPVEYNEQFF. The CDR3 coding sequence is TGCGCCAGCAGCTTACCACCCCGTCCCCACCCAGTAGAGTACAATGAGCAGTTCTTC.

The V gene is TRBV12-3 or TRBV12-4, the J gene TRBJ2-3; possibly TRBD1 for D (6 bases). This CDR3 has 14 residues. Trimming cost V 7 bases and J 0 bases, with 11 bases left between them. DNA of the CDR3: TGTGCCAGCACAGGGGCCCAGAGCACAGATACGCAGTATTTT. It specifies CASTGAQSTDTQYF.

On this clonotype itself: The junction departs from the called germline gene at one end, perhaps through a read error. The chain employs TRBV14 and TRBJ2-1, with D unresolved. This CDR3 contains 16 residues. Germline V gives CDR1 SGHDN, CDR2 FVKESK. The CDR3 region is CASSQYSGVSYNDLVF. The CDR3 DNA sequence: TGTGCCAGCAGCCAATACTCCGGAGTCTCCTACAATGATTTGGTCTTC. The full variable domain, rest sourced from reference TRBV14 and TRBJ2-1, is EAGVTQFPSHSVIEKGQTVTLRCDPISGHDNLYWYRRVMGKEIKFLLHFVKESKQDESGMPNNRFLAERTGGTYSTLKVQPAELEDSGVYFCASSQYSGVSYNDLVFGPGTRLTVL.

V usage is TRBV12-3 or TRBV12-4 and J usage is TRBJ1-2, with D possibly TRBD1 on 6 matching bases. Trimming cost V 1 base and J 3 bases, with 9 bases left between them. The CDR3 is made up of 14 amino acids. CDR3 in amino acids: CASSLVHRDYGYTF. The DNA for the CDR3 is TGTGCCAGCAGTTTAGTCCACAGGGACTATGGCTACACCTTC.

The chain has TRBV7-6 and TRBJ2-3; 12 bases align to TRBD2. CDR3 length equals 16 residues. Trimming cost V 3 bases and J 0 bases; bases outside gene matches: 1. CDR1 and CDR2 from the germline V gene are SGHVS and FNYEAQ. The CDR3 DNA follows: TGTGCCAGCAGCTTTGGGACTAGCGGGAGCACAGATACGCAGTATTTT. It specifies CASSFGTSGSTDTQYF.

This clonotype has only a few counts. This rearrangement joins TRBV6-5 to TRBJ1-1; a possible D gene is TRBD1 (5 bases). Deletions cut 6 bases from V and 0 bases from J, with 8 bases between. Germline CDR1 and CDR2: MNHEY and SVGAGI. The CDR3 consists of 13 residues. This chain's CDR3 is CASSRQLNTEAFF. The CDR3 nucleotides are TGTGCCAGCAGCCGACAGCTGAACACTGAAGCTTTCTTT.